The 8 T cell receptor beta chains below were found in one sample sequenced in a study of neurological immune-mediated disorders (dated by TCRdb to about 2019). Preparation of the library involved 5' RACE. TCRdb shows the sequencer as Illumina HiSeq 2500. TCRdb reworked the public reads: Q25 trimming with fastp, MiXCR clone assembly, productive beta chains retained. Every CDR3 protein is listed once, alongside the most common genes and DNA of its rows. This sample has some 60,000 distinct CDR3 sequences in its table, and more than 7.5% of those were observed once. Of the sample, around an eighth falls within the top ten clones. Per the publication, the time point label means: longitudinal time-point 2. The material sequenced was PBMCs. These receptors all come from a man aged 30 to 39 in good health.

The chain joins TRBV2 to TRBJ2-6, with D perhaps TRBD2 (5 bases). The CDR3 is 15 amino acids. Germline lookup yields CDR1 SNHLY and CDR2 FYNNEI. V was trimmed by 3 bases and J by 3 bases, leaving 9 bases between them. The CDR3 loop reads CASSDGVGGANVLTF. In nucleotides, the CDR3 is TGTGCCAGCAGTGACGGGGTCGGTGGGGCCAACGTCCTGACTTTC.

This clonotype was seen at least ten times. This chain connects TRBV4-1 to TRBJ2-3; 9 bases fit TRBD2. This CDR3 is built from 15 residues. The V gene's germline CDR1 is MGHRA and CDR2 YSYEKL. Trimming cost V 2 bases and J 3 bases; bases outside gene matches: 3. Written as DNA, the CDR3 is TGCGCCAGCAGCCAACTAGCGGGACAGACAGATACGCAGTATTTT. It codes for CASSQLAGQTDTQYF.

The chain employs TRBV7-9 and TRBJ2-3, with 10 bases fitting TRBD1. The V and J ends lost 3 bases and 0 bases, in that order; junction bases with no gene match: 6. Germline V gives CDR1 SEHNR, CDR2 FQNEAQ (reference sequence). This CDR3 contains 17 residues. The CDR3 is CASSLDGQGVSTDTQYF. The CDR3 DNA reads as TGTGCCAGCAGCTTGGATGGACAGGGGGTCAGCACAGATACGCAGTATTTT.

This clonotype was counted ten times or more. V usage is TRBV6-4 and J usage is TRBJ2-3; D may be TRBD1 (5 bases). Trimming removed 0 bases at V and 2 bases at J, with 6 bases between. Per germline, CDR1 MRHNA and CDR2 SNTAGT. The CDR3 covers 14 residues. The CDR3 DNA follows: TGTGCCAGCAGTGACTCGGACATCACAGATACGCAGTATTTT. Translated, it gives CASSDSDITDTQYF.

At least ten counts were recorded for this clonotype. The rearrangement links TRBV9 to TRBJ2-7; D gene ambiguous. The V end was cut by 3 bases, the J end by 5 bases, with 12 bases between. This CDR3 comprises 13 residues. Germline CDR1 and CDR2: SGDLS and YYNGEE. The CDR3 loop is CASSEWQGDEQYF. The DNA for the CDR3 is TGTGCCAGCAGCGAGTGGCAAGGCGACGAGCAGTACTTC. Full variable domain (rest looked up from reference TRBV9 and TRBJ2-7): DSGVTQTPKHLITATGQRVTLRCSPRSGDLSVYWYQQSLDQGLQFLIQYYNGEERAKGNILERFSAQQFPDLHSELNLSSLELGDSALYFCASSEWQGDEQYFGPGTRLTVT.

This clonotype has a count of ten or more. The rearrangement joins TRBV7-2 to TRBJ1-5; D may be TRBD1 (6 bases). With 5 bases removed from V and 3 bases from J, the gap between germline ends came to 14 bases. The CDR3 has 15 amino acids. The germline V gene has CDR1 SGHTA and CDR2 FQGNSA. In nucleotides, the CDR3 is TGTGCCAGCAGCACTAACACAGGGTCCAATCAGCCCCAGCATTTT. Encoded protein: CASSTNTGSNQPQHF. Based on the CDR3 plus reference TRBV7-2 and TRBJ1-5, the full variable domain is GAGVSQSPSNKVTEKGKDVELRCDPISGHTALYWYRQSLGQGLEFLIYFQGNSAPDKSGLPSDRFSAERTGGSVSTLTIQRTQQEDSAVYLCASSTNTGSNQPQHFGDGTRLSIL.

Ten or more counts support this clonotype. This chain uses TRBV6-2 or TRBV6-3 with TRBJ1-5, with D perhaps TRBD1 (6 bases). From germline, CDR1 is MNHEY and CDR2 SVGEGT. This CDR3 has 19 amino acids. V lost 2 bases and J lost 0, with 20 bases in between. The CDR3 DNA sequence: TGTGCCAGCAGTTACCGAGATATTTTGGCAGGGGTTAGCAATCAGCCCCAGCATTTT. It encodes CASSYRDILAGVSNQPQHF.

There are many counts of this clonotype. The rearrangement joins TRBV5-1 to TRBJ2-1; TRBD1 aligns across 9 bases. CDR3 size: 16 residues. Per the germline V gene, CDR1 is SGHRS and CDR2 is YFSETQ. V shed 0 bases and J 6 bases; nucleotides not matched to a gene: 7. As DNA, the CDR3 is TGCGCCAGCAGCTTGGATCCGCGGACAGGGGTCAATGAGCAGTTCTTC. Translation gives CASSLDPRTGVNEQFF. The full variable domain, rest sourced from reference TRBV5-1 and TRBJ2-1, is KAGVTQTPRYLIKTRGQQVTLSCSPISGHRSVSWYQQTPGQGLQFLFEYFSETQRNKGNFPGRFSGRQFSNSRSEMNVSTLELGDSALYLCASSLDPRTGVNEQFFGPGTRLTVL.